Below, 8 T cell receptor beta chains from the same sample are listed, as sequenced in a study of control samples from healthy donors and cancer patients. Sequencing was performed with immunoSEQ multiplex PCR; in TCRdb, only in-frame clones are kept and a portion is missing. The sample gives 90,000 to 100,000 clones, roughly 80% of which show up once; around 40% is in the top ten. The sequenced material came from PBMCs. The receptors shown here come from a man in his sixties or seventies with lung cancer.

The chain combines TRBV5-1 with TRBJ2-7; D ambiguous. V shed 4 bases and J shed 3 bases, with 11 bases lying between them. Germline-derived CDR1 and CDR2 are SGHRS and YFSETQ. CDR3 length equals 13 residues. Written as DNA, the CDR3 is TGCGCCAGCAGCGCGCCGTTAGGCTACGAGCAGTACTTC. Translated: CASSAPLGYEQYF. The entire variable domain, with the rest obtained from reference TRBV5-1 and TRBJ2-7, is as follows: KAGVTQTPRYLIKTRGQQVTLSCSPISGHRSVSWYQQTPGQGLQFLFEYFSETQRNKGNFPGRFSGRQFSNSRSEMNVSTLELGDSALYLCASSAPLGYEQYFGPGTRLTVT.

This clone was recorded once. This chain connects TRBV5-1 to TRBJ2-4; tentatively, D is TRBD2 (7 bases). Deletions cut 0 bases from V and 9 bases from J, with 19 bases between. The CDR3 is made up of 16 amino acids. Germline assignment: CDR1 SGHRS and CDR2 YFSETQ. The CDR3 DNA reads as TGCGCCAGCAGCTTGGCCGCCGGGGGGCAAGGTGGCATTCAGTACTTC. It yields the protein CASSLAAGGQGGIQYF.

This clone was seen a few times. The chain combines TRBV6-5 with TRBJ1-2; D is unresolved. This CDR3 spans 15 amino acids. Germline V CDR1 and CDR2: MNHEY, SVGAGI. V lost 6 bases and J 5 bases, leaving 19 bases between the germline ends. The CDR3 DNA is TGTGCCAGCAGCCCCTTCGGCAGCCAGATATATGGCTACACCTTC. As protein: CASSPFGSQIYGYTF.

The chain has TRBV25-1 and TRBJ1-2; D is possibly TRBD1 (5 bases). Trimming left V 5 bases short and J 0 bases short, with 13 bases between. Germline lookup yields CDR1 MGHDK and CDR2 SYGVNS. This CDR3 has 15 residues. Here the CDR3 DNA reads TGTGCCAGCAGTCCCCCAGGGCCAGCTAACTATGGCTACACCTTC. Amino acids: CASSPPGPANYGYTF.

The V and J genes are TRBV5-1 and TRBJ1-1; D uncertain. V lost 0 bases, J lost 0 bases, and 3 bases lay in between. This CDR3 has 13 residues. The germline gives CDR1 SGHRS, CDR2 YFSETQ. CDR3 region: CASSLGMNTEAFF. The CDR3 DNA follows: TGCGCCAGCAGCTTGGGCATGAACACTGAAGCTTTCTTT.

This chain links TRBV3-1 (or the pseudogene TRBV3-2) with TRBJ1-2, with a tentative D call TRBD1 (6 bases). There are 15 residues in the CDR3. CDR1 LGHDT and CDR2 YNNKEL come from the germline V gene (reference sequence). The V and J ends lost 1 base and 3 bases respectively, with 12 bases between them. The CDR3 DNA is TGTGCCAGCAGCCAAGGGACAGCGAACCACTATGGCTACACCTTC. It encodes CASSQGTANHYGYTF.

V is TRBV6-4 and J is TRBJ1-1, with D unclear. The V gene lost 6 bases and the J gene lost 6 bases, with 14 bases spanning the gap. This CDR3 spans 13 amino acids. Germline V lookup: CDR1 MRHNA, CDR2 SNTAGT. The CDR3 sequence: CASRMTLSAEAFF. In DNA, the CDR3 is TGTGCCAGCAGGATGACACTCTCCGCTGAAGCTTTCTTT.

V and J are TRBV14 and TRBJ1-4; no reliable D call. The V gene lost 4 bases and the J gene lost 5 bases, with 14 bases spanning the gap. Germline V gene data show CDR1 as SGHDN and CDR2 as FVKESK. The CDR3 runs to 15 residues. The CDR3 here is CASSPGGVQNEKLFF. DNA of the CDR3: TGTGCCAGCAGCCCCGGTGGGGTACAAAATGAAAAACTGTTTTTT.